The present entry profiles one T cell receptor beta chain with its context. What it recognizes is unknown. 5'RACE primed at constant segments yielded TCR alpha and TCR beta cDNA libraries bearing sample barcodes and UMIs. TCRdb re-called the 5' RACE reads with MiXCR, one entry per CDR3 protein. The sample comprises roughly 220,000 distinct CDR3 sequences, around 9.5% of which are singletons, and 3% to 4.5% rests with the top ten. The data originate from a study of T-cell memory formation after mild COVID-19. In the study overall: There were largely donor-specific TCR clusters. Broader study findings: Clones contracting across day 15 to 85 had a balanced CD4/CD8 profile; later expanding clones leaned CD4+. Cross-reactive memory appears to have joined, as suggested by some responding clones showing up in pre-infection memory.

This receptor was identified in a man younger than 35 who had mild COVID-19 (a few samples of this study predate the infection). Cell type and time point are not known. Material for sequencing was PBMCs or a T cell subset sorted from them (not recorded which).

The CDR3: CASSYSREQYF. As DNA, the CDR3 is TGTGCCAGCAGTTACTCAAGGGAGCAGTACTTC. The chain joins TRBV6-6 to TRBJ2-7; D not certain. Germline V gene lookup returns CDR1 MNHNY and CDR2 SVGAGI (reference sequence). Trimming left V 0 bases short and J 7 bases short, with 4 bases between. This CDR3 has 11 residues.